These 24 T cell receptor beta chains were sequenced from one sample in a study of blood T cell repertoires in COVID-19. Profiled with immunoSEQ multiplex PCR; TCRdb holds only in-frame clones, not every one. The sample yields 160,000 or so clones, about 91% seen once. Material: peripheral blood. Source of these receptors: a woman aged 50 to 60 with acute or convalescent COVID-19.

About this clone itself: Within the sample, other DNA sequences also encode this same CDR3. This chain uses TRBV7-8 with TRBJ1-3; perhaps TRBD1 as D (6 bases). V was clipped by 5 bases and J by 0 bases, with 11 bases between them. CDR1 is SGHVS, CDR2 FQNEAQ, per germline. This CDR3 contains 15 residues. This CDR3 is CASSPQGYSGNTIYF. DNA of the CDR3: TGTGCCAGCAGCCCACAGGGATACTCTGGAAACACCATATATTTT.

The chain joins TRBV9 to TRBJ1-1, with 7 bases identical to TRBD1. V dropped 3 bases and J dropped 6; count of bases not matched to a gene: 14. The CDR3 is made up of 16 amino acids. Germline CDR1 and CDR2: SGDLS and YYNGEE. The CDR3 region is CASSGLTTGVEAEAFF. The CDR3 nucleotides read TGTGCCAGCAGCGGACTTACCACAGGGGTTGAGGCTGAAGCTTTCTTT. The full variable domain, in which reference TRBV9 and TRBJ1-1 provide the parts outside the CDR3, is DSGVTQTPKHLITATGQRVTLRCSPRSGDLSVYWYQQSLDQGLQFLIQYYNGEERAKGNILERFSAQQFPDLHSELNLSSLELGDSALYFCASSGLTTGVEAEAFFGQGTRLTVV.

V and J are TRBV24-1 and TRBJ2-1; D unclear. The V end was cut by 0 bases, the J end by 10 bases, with 3 bases between. CDR3 length: 11 amino acids. The V gene's germline CDR1 is KGHDR and CDR2 SFDVKD. In nucleotides, the CDR3 is TGTGCCACCAGTGATTTGCGGGAGCAGTTCTTC. This translates into CATSDLREQFF.

CDR3 nucleotide sequence: TGTGCCAGCAGCGCGGGTACGAACACCGGGGAGCTGTTTTTT. This codes for CASSAGTNTGELFF. The gene calls are TRBV9 and TRBJ2-2; D is ambiguous. With 3 bases removed from V and 0 bases from J, the gap between germline ends came to 6 bases. CDR1 and CDR2 (germline): SGDLS, YYNGEE. This CDR3 is 14 amino acids long.

This rearrangement joins TRBV7-3 to TRBJ1-1; D is possibly TRBD1 (6 bases). Germline V gives CDR1 SGHTA, CDR2 FQGTGA. Trimming left V 10 bases short and J 11 bases short, with 20 bases between. The CDR3 runs 12 residues. The CDR3 DNA sequence: TGTGCCACGCCAGGGCAGGGGCATCGGGCTTTCTTT. Translation: CATPGQGHRAFF.

V and J are TRBV4-3 and TRBJ2-4, with D possibly being TRBD2 (6 bases). Germline lookup yields CDR1 LGHNA and CDR2 YSLEER. The CDR3 is 17 amino acids. Deletions cut 3 bases from V and 4 bases from J, with 19 bases between. This CDR3 is CASSHPPGPGDKNIQYF. The CDR3, as DNA: TGCGCCAGCAGCCATCCCCCGGGGCCGGGGGATAAAAACATTCAGTACTTC.

About this clone: Distinct nucleotide sequences in the sample also encode this CDR3. This chain links TRBV19 with TRBJ1-5; 9 nucleotides line up with TRBD1. CDR1 LNHDA and CDR2 SQIVND come from the germline V gene (reference sequence). This CDR3 region has 14 residues. J lost 6 bases, V lost 6 bases, and 6 bases had no gene match. The CDR3 protein is CASSPTGGGQPQHF. The CDR3 DNA reads TGTGCCAGTAGCCCCACAGGGGGCGGTCAGCCCCAGCATTTT.

The rearrangement uses TRBV9 and TRBJ1-6, with D possibly TRBD1 on 6 matching bases. The CDR3 loop spans 15 amino acids. V dropped 0 bases and J dropped 7 bases, with 11 bases sitting between them. The germline V gene has CDR1 SGDLS and CDR2 YYNGEE. In DNA, the CDR3 is TGTGCCAGCAGCGTAGGCGCGGGGGGCAATTCACCCCTCCACTTT. It specifies CASSVGAGGNSPLHF.

The chain has TRBV7-8 and TRBJ1-1; 10 bases align to TRBD1. V was pared by 5 bases and J by 8 bases, with 8 bases of the junction left unmatched. The CDR3 is 14 residues long. Germline values: CDR1 SGHVS, CDR2 FQNEAQ. CDR3 in amino acids: CASSIRQGALEAFF. The CDR3 DNA is TGTGCCAGCAGCATAAGACAGGGGGCATTAGAAGCTTTCTTT.

V is TRBV9 and J is TRBJ1-6, with TRBD1 identical over 8 bases. The CDR3 spans 15 residues. Per the germline V gene, CDR1 is SGDLS and CDR2 is YYNGEE. The ends lost 3 bases at V and 7 bases at J; junction bases unmatched: 6. The CDR3 region has the DNA TGTGCCAGCAGCGCTCAGGGGGCAGGAAATTCACCCCTCCACTTT. Translation: CASSAQGAGNSPLHF.

The rearrangement uses TRBV11-3 and TRBJ1-3; D unresolved. Trimming removed 5 bases from V and 3 bases from J, with 11 bases in between. The CDR3 sequence is 14 residues long. Germline assignment: CDR1 SGHNT and CDR2 YENEEA. CDR3 region: CASSRLAVGNTIYF. The CDR3 nucleotides are TGTGCCAGCAGCCGACTGGCAGTTGGAAACACCATATATTTT.

The rearrangement joins TRBV7-3 to TRBJ1-5; TRBD1 might be the D (6 bases). Germline CDR1 is SGHTA and CDR2 is FQGTGA. The CDR3 loop spans 17 amino acids. Between the trimmed V and J ends, which lost 2 bases and 3 bases, there was a span of 17 bases. The CDR3 is CASSLPTTGLANQPQHF. CDR3 DNA: TGTGCCAGCAGCTTACCCACCACAGGGCTCGCCAATCAGCCCCAGCATTTT.

The chain employs TRBV4-3 and TRBJ2-1; no firm D call. CDR3 size: 14 residues. Trimming shortened V by 4 bases and J by 7 bases, and 14 bases separated the two germline ends. Germline-derived CDR1 and CDR2 are LGHNA and YSLEER. As DNA, the CDR3 is TGCGCCAGCAGCCTGTCAGGCTATCTGAATGAGCAGTTCTTC. Amino acid sequence: CASSLSGYLNEQFF.

The chain is built from TRBV4-1 and TRBJ1-1; 12 nucleotides line up with TRBD1. V lost 3 bases and J lost 11; bases outside the gene matches: 22. The length of the CDR3 is 19 residues. CDR1 and CDR2 from the germline V gene are MGHRA and YSYEKL. For the CDR3, the DNA is TGCGCCAGCAGCCAGAGGCTCCCGGGACAGGGGGCGTTGGGGTTGTGGGCTTTCTTT. Translating it yields CASSQRLPGQGALGLWAFF.

The J gene is TRBJ2-7, the V gene TRBV7-2; possibly TRBD2 for D (5 bases). V lost 5 bases to trimming and J lost 6 bases, with 14 bases between them. CDR1 and CDR2 from the germline V gene are SGHTA and FQGNSA. The CDR3 is 13 amino acids. CDR3: CASSPGDAREQYF. CDR3 DNA sequence: TGTGCCAGCAGCCCCGGGGATGCACGCGAGCAGTACTTC.

The genes are TRBV6-4 and TRBJ2-3; 7 positions agree with TRBD1. Germline values: CDR1 MRHNA, CDR2 SNTAGT. CDR3 length: 14 residues. Trimming took 6 bases from V and 2 from J; bases not matched to a gene: 5. CDR3 in DNA: TGTGCCAGCAGCGCGACAGGGCTCACAGATACGCAGTATTTT. This translates into CASSATGLTDTQYF.

This chain joins TRBV4-2 and TRBJ1-4; TRBD1 agrees at 9 bases. Trimming at V came to 5 bases and at J to 7 bases, leaving 5 bases not matched to a gene. The CDR3 consists of 14 residues. CDR1 LGHNA and CDR2 YNFKEQ come from the germline V gene. The CDR3 DNA sequence: TGTGCCAGCAGCTCGGAGACAGGGGGTGAAAAACTGTTTTTT. Its translation is CASSSETGGEKLFF.

The chain uses TRBV10-3 and TRBJ2-3, with 9 bases identical to TRBD2. CDR1 and CDR2 (germline): ENHRY, SYGVKD. The V gene end was trimmed by 10 bases and the J gene end by 5 bases; junction bases not matched to a gene: 10. The CDR3 length is 14 residues. CDR3 nucleotide sequence: TGTGCCACTCTTTTCCAACTAGCGGGAGATACGCAGTATTTT. This sequence encodes CATLFQLAGDTQYF.

J is TRBJ2-2 and V is TRBV19; D not certain. The CDR3 runs to 15 residues. Germline V gene data show CDR1 as LNHDA and CDR2 as SQIVND (reference sequence). Trimming removed 4 bases from V and 4 bases from J, with 13 bases in between. The CDR3 DNA follows: TGTGCCAGTAGTACCCAATTGCGACTCACCGGGGAGCTGTTTTTT. Its translation: CASSTQLRLTGELFF.

The CDR3 sequence: CASSPHTGPKSNQPQHF. Written as DNA, the CDR3 is TGTGCCAGTAGCCCCCACACAGGGCCTAAAAGCAATCAGCCCCAGCATTTT. The chain combines TRBV19 with TRBJ1-5; the D gene is possibly TRBD1 (6 bases). V dropped 6 bases and J dropped 1 base, with 19 bases sitting between them. CDR1 and CDR2 (germline): LNHDA, SQIVND (reference sequence). The CDR3 is 17 residues long.

This clone was observed a handful of times. The chain joins TRBV11-2 to TRBJ1-3; no clear D. V was pared by 4 bases and J by 8 bases, with 12 bases between. The CDR3 totals 13 residues. Germline CDR1 is SGHAT and CDR2 is FQNNGV. CDR3: CASSYRVGDTIYF. In nucleotides, the CDR3 is TGTGCCAGCAGCTATAGGGTCGGGGACACCATATATTTT.

The V and J genes are TRBV5-5 and TRBJ1-5; D uncertain. V was trimmed by 4 bases and J by 9 bases, leaving 17 bases between them. The CDR3 length is 14 residues. CDR1 and CDR2 from the germline V gene are SGHKS and YYEKEE (reference sequence). The CDR3: CASSPDYGNGPQHF. As DNA, the CDR3 is TGTGCCAGCAGCCCGGATTACGGGAATGGGCCCCAGCATTTT.

This sequence joins TRBV9 and TRBJ2-5; 12 nucleotides align to TRBD1. Germline V gene data show CDR1 as SGDLS and CDR2 as YYNGEE. This CDR3 comprises 17 residues. The J segment lost 5 bases and the V segment lost 4 bases, leaving 12 bases of the junction unmatched. In nucleotides, the CDR3 is TGTGCCAGCAGCTTTGGTTCCGGGACAGGGGGCTGGGAGACCCAGTACTTC. As protein: CASSFGSGTGGWETQYF. Drawing the rest from reference TRBV9 and TRBJ2-5, the complete variable domain is DSGVTQTPKHLITATGQRVTLRCSPRSGDLSVYWYQQSLDQGLQFLIQYYNGEERAKGNILERFSAQQFPDLHSELNLSSLELGDSALYFCASSFGSGTGGWETQYFGPGTRLLVL.

The CDR3, as DNA: TGTGCCAGCAGCCAGTTCCGCTCTGGAAACACCATATATTTT. It translates to CASSQFRSGNTIYF. The chain couples TRBV4-2 to TRBJ1-3; D remains ambiguous. The CDR3 contains 14 residues. The V gene's germline CDR1 is LGHNA and CDR2 YNFKEQ. Trimming left V 3 bases short and J 0 bases short, with 6 bases between.